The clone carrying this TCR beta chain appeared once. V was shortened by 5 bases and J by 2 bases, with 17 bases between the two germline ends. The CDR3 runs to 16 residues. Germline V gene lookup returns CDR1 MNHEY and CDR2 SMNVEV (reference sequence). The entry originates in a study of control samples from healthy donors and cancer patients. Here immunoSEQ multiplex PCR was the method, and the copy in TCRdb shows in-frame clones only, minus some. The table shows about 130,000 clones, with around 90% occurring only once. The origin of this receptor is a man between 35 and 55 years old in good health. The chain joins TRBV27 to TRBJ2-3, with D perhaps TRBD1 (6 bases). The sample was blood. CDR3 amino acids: CASSRQTGPVTDTQYF. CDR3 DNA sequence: TGTGCCAGCAGTAGACAGACAGGCCCTGTCACAGATACGCAGTATTTT.